This T cell receptor (beta chain) derives from a study of CD8 T cells in ankylosing spondylitis. Study-wide findings and caveats: The authors found the disease-linked clones to be CD8+ and relatively rare in peripheral blood.

Worth noting for this clonotype: The antigen is not known. This could be a read error, since a much larger clone is one nucleotide away.

V gave up 0 bases and J gave up 1 base; unmatched junction bases: 1. From germline, CDR1 is SGDLS and CDR2 YYNGEE. The CDR3 sequence is 15 residues long. A quantitative 5'-RACE method, one with molecular barcodes, was used to make TCR beta libraries. A single record per CDR3 protein comes from TCRdb applying MiXCR to the 5' RACE reads. The sample holds about 250,000 distinct CDR3 sequences, about 20% seen once. The J gene is TRBJ2-7, the V gene TRBV9, with TRBD2 matching 10 bases. This sequence originates from a male donor with ankylosing spondylitis or in good health (not recorded which). The sequencing input was blood, either unsorted or a sorted T cell fraction (not recorded which). The CDR3 DNA reads as TGTGCCAGCAGCGTAGGGACTAGCGGTTCCTACGAGCAGTACTTC. Protein sequence: CASSVGTSGSYEQYF.